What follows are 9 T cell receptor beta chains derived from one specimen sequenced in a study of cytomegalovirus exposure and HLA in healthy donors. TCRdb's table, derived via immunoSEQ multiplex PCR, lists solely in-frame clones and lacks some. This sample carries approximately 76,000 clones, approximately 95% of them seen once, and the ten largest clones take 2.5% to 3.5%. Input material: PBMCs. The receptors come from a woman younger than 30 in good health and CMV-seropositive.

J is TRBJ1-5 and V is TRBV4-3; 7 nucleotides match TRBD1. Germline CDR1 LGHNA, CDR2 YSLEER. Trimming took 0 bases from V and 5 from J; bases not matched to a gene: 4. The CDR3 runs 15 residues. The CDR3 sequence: CASSQEWQGDQPQHF. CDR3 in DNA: TGCGCCAGCAGCCAAGAGTGGCAGGGGGATCAGCCCCAGCATTTT.

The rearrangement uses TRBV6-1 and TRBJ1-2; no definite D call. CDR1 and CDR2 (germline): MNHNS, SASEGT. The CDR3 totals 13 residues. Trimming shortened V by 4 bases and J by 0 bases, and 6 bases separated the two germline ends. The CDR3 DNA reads TGTGCCAGCAGTGTGCAGACTAACTATGGCTACACCTTC. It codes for CASSVQTNYGYTF.

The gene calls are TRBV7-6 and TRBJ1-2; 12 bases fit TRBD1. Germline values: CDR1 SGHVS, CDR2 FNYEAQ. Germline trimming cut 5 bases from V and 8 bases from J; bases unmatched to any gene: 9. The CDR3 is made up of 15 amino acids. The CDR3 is CASSGAGTGGWGYTF. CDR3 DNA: TGTGCCAGCAGCGGAGCCGGGACAGGGGGCTGGGGCTACACCTTC.

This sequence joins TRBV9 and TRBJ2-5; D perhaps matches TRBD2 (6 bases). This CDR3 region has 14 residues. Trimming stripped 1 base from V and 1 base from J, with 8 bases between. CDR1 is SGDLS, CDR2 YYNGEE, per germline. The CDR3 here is CASSVTGGQETQYF. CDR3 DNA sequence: TGTGCCAGCAGCGTAACCGGGGGCCAAGAGACCCAGTACTTC.

CDR3 residues: CASSPFQTGSATGELFF. CDR3 bases: TGTGCCAGCAGTCCATTTCAAACAGGGTCCGCCACCGGGGAGCTGTTTTTT. The J gene is TRBJ2-2, the V gene TRBV11-3, with D possibly TRBD1 on 6 matching bases. The CDR3 has 17 amino acids. The V end was cut by 6 bases, the J end by 4 bases, with 21 bases between. Germline CDR1 and CDR2: SGHNT and YENEEA.

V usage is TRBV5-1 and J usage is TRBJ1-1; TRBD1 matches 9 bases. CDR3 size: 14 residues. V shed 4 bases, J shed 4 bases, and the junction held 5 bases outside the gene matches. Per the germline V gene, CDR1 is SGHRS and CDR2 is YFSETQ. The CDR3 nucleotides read TGCGCCAGCAGCGGGTTGACAGGGGGCACTGAAGCTTTCTTT. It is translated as CASSGLTGGTEAFF. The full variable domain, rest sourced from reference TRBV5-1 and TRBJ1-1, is KAGVTQTPRYLIKTRGQQVTLSCSPISGHRSVSWYQQTPGQGLQFLFEYFSETQRNKGNFPGRFSGRQFSNSRSEMNVSTLELGDSALYLCASSGLTGGTEAFFGQGTRLTVV.

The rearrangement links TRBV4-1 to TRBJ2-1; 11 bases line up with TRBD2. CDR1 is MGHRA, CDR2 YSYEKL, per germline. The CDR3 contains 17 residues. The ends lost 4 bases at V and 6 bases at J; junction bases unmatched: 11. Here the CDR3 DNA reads TGCGCCAGCAGCCGGAACGCCGGGACTAGCGGAGCCAATGAGCAGTTCTTC. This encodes CASSRNAGTSGANEQFF.

CDR3 amino acids: CASSLPGGRYHSGYTF. In DNA form, the CDR3 reads TGTGCCAGCAGCTTGCCAGGGGGCCGGTATCACTCTGGCTACACCTTC. J is TRBJ1-2 and V is TRBV5-4; TRBD1 aligns across 8 bases. The junction had 12 bases not matched to a gene; V was cut back by 1 base and J by 7 bases. Germline CDR1 SGHNT, CDR2 YYREEE (reference sequence). The CDR3 totals 16 residues.

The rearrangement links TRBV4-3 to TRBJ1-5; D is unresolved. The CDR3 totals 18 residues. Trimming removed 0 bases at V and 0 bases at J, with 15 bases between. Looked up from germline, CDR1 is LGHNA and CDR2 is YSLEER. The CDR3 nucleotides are TGCGCCAGCAGCCAAGAAGCGGGCAGGAGCCATAGCAATCAGCCCCAGCATTTT. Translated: CASSQEAGRSHSNQPQHF.